A single sample gave rise to the 30 T cell receptor beta chains below, sequenced in a study of blood T cell repertoires in COVID-19. Assay: immunoSEQ multiplex PCR; the TCRdb copy retains only in-frame clones and omits some. The table includes about 370,000 clones, more than 80% detected once. Sequenced input: PBMCs or T cells enriched from blood (not recorded which). The origin of the receptors is a man younger than 30 who had recovered from COVID-19.

CDR3 DNA sequence: TGCGCCAGCAGCCAGAGACTAGCGGGAGTAGAGGATACGCAGTATTTT. Translated, it gives CASSQRLAGVEDTQYF. The V gene is TRBV4-3, the J gene TRBJ2-3; TRBD2 agrees at 12 bases. J gave up 6 bases and V 3 bases, and 7 bases lay outside the gene matches. This CDR3 comprises 16 residues. Germline V gene data show CDR1 as LGHNA and CDR2 as YSLEER.

The J gene is TRBJ1-5, the V gene TRBV4-2; possibly TRBD1 for D (5 bases). Trimming cost V 0 bases and J 7 bases, with 19 bases left between them. This CDR3 has 17 residues. Germline V gene lookup returns CDR1 LGHNA and CDR2 YNFKEQ. CDR3 nucleotides: TGTGCCAGCAGCCAAGATTTGGGTCTTCAGGGTGGACAGCCCCAGCATTTT. It translates to CASSQDLGLQGGQPQHF.

The chain combines TRBV7-9 with TRBJ2-7; weak D call: TRBD1 (6 bases). Germline loops: CDR1 SEHNR, CDR2 FQNEAQ (reference sequence). Trimming cost V 4 bases and J 4 bases, with 14 bases left between them. This CDR3 is 14 amino acids long. CDR3 sequence (DNA): TGTGCCAGCAGCTACCAGGGGCAGGTTTACGAGCAGTACTTC. It encodes CASSYQGQVYEQYF.

The chain joins TRBV19 to TRBJ2-5, with 9 bases fitting TRBD2. The CDR3 runs to 14 residues. CDR1 and CDR2 (germline): LNHDA, SQIVND (reference sequence). V gave up 6 bases and J gave up 1 base; unmatched junction bases: 3. DNA for the CDR3: TGTGCCAGTAGGCTAGCGGGGTCCCAAGAGACCCAGTACTTC. Protein: CASRLAGSQETQYF. Full variable domain (rest looked up from reference TRBV19 and TRBJ2-5): DGGITQSPKYLFRKEGQNVTLSCEQNLNHDAMYWYRQDPGQGLRLIYYSQIVNDFQKGDIAEGYSVSREKKESFPLTVTSAQKNPTAFYLCASRLAGSQETQYFGPGTRLLVL.

V and J are TRBV7-9 and TRBJ2-7, with 13 positions matching TRBD2. Germline V CDR1 and CDR2: SEHNR, FQNEAQ (reference sequence). The CDR3 is 16 residues long. Trimming at V came to 5 bases and at J to 2 bases, leaving 6 bases not matched to a gene. In DNA form, the CDR3 reads TGTGCCAGCAGCCCCGGACTAGCGGGGGAGACCTACGAGCAGTACTTC. Translating gives CASSPGLAGETYEQYF.

This sequence joins TRBV28 and TRBJ2-7; TRBD1 agrees at 8 bases. This CDR3 region has 13 residues. Trimming cost V 6 bases and J 11 bases; bases outside gene matches: 12. Germline CDR1 and CDR2: MDHEN and SYDVKM. The CDR3 DNA follows: TGTGCCAGCAGCATTTACTCGACAGGGGACAAGTACTTC. It codes for CASSIYSTGDKYF.

Of note for this clone: This CDR3 is also generated by other DNA sequences in the sample. The V and J genes are TRBV21-1 and TRBJ1-5; the D call TRBD1 from the table was never checked on the DNA. TRBV21-1 is a listed pseudogene. The CDR3 contains 15 residues. Here the CDR3 DNA reads TGTGCCAGCAGCAAACCGGACAGGGGGAATCAGCCCCAGCATTTT. Translated: CASSKPDRGNQPQHF.

CDR3: CASSVANLAGETQYF. CDR3 coding DNA: TGTGCCAGCAGCGTAGCGAACCTAGCGGGAGAGACCCAGTACTTC. This chain links TRBV9 with TRBJ2-5; TRBD2 matches 8 bases. V was clipped by 0 bases and J by 4 bases; unmatched bases: 5. The CDR3 has 15 residues. Germline CDR1 SGDLS, CDR2 YYNGEE.

This CDR3 is CATAENTEAFF. DNA for the CDR3: TGTGCTACAGCAGAGAACACTGAAGCTTTCTTT. The chain couples TRBV19 to TRBJ1-1; D not resolved. Germline CDR1 reads LNHDA; CDR2 reads SQIVND (reference sequence). The CDR3 length is 11 residues.

The J gene is TRBJ1-1, the V gene TRBV3-1 (or the pseudogene TRBV3-2); a weak D match, TRBD1 (5 bases). The CDR3 extends over 15 amino acids. V lost 4 bases and J lost 2, with 14 bases in between. The germline V gene has CDR1 LGHDT and CDR2 YNNKEL (reference sequence). The CDR3 loop is CASSLGSRTNTEAFF. The CDR3 region has the DNA TGTGCCAGCAGCCTAGGATCCCGGACAAACACTGAAGCTTTCTTT.

The rearrangement uses TRBV5-1 and TRBJ1-2; no clear D. In germline, CDR1 is SGHRS, CDR2 YFSETQ. V lost 1 base to trimming and J lost 4 bases, with 11 bases between them. The CDR3 contains 14 residues. In DNA form, the CDR3 reads TGCGCCAGCAGCTTGACGCTGGGAGGCTATGGCTACACCTTC. Amino acids: CASSLTLGGYGYTF.

The CDR3 region has the DNA TGTGCCAGCAGCCCCCCACAGGGGGGATTGAACACTGAAGCTTTCTTT. It is translated as CASSPPQGGLNTEAFF. The rearrangement uses TRBV7-9 and TRBJ1-1; 8 bases fit TRBD1. The CDR3 is made up of 16 amino acids. The V gene end was trimmed by 5 bases and the J gene end by 0 bases; junction bases not matched to a gene: 8. Germline CDR1 and CDR2: SEHNR and FQNEAQ (reference sequence). The full variable domain, with the rest looked up from reference TRBV7-9 and TRBJ1-1, is DTGVSQNPRHKITKRGQNVTFRCDPISEHNRLYWYRQTLGQGPEFLTYFQNEAQLEKSRLLSDRFSAERPKGSFSTLEIQRTEQGDSAMYLCASSPPQGGLNTEAFFGQGTRLTVV.

The chain has TRBV6-1 and TRBJ1-2; 8 nucleotides agree with TRBD1. CDR3 length: 18 amino acids. J was trimmed by 4 bases and V by 4 bases; bases with no gene match: 17. Germline values: CDR1 MNHNS, CDR2 SASEGT. The CDR3 here is CASSGLVPGQVPFYGYTF. The CDR3 bases are TGTGCCAGCAGTGGGTTAGTTCCGGGACAGGTTCCCTTCTATGGCTACACCTTC.

The rearrangement joins TRBV2 to TRBJ2-2; a weak D match, TRBD2 (6 bases). Trimming took 5 bases from V and 0 from J, leaving 13 bases between them. The CDR3 length is 16 residues. Germline CDR1 reads SNHLY; CDR2 reads FYNNEI. CDR3 loop: CASSQLAAANTGELFF. CDR3 nucleotide sequence: TGTGCCAGCAGTCAACTAGCCGCAGCGAACACCGGGGAGCTGTTTTTT.

This clone showed up just once. The chain uses TRBV10-2 and TRBJ2-7; 8 positions agree with TRBD1. Trimming took 5 bases from V and 1 from J; bases not matched to a gene: 13. The CDR3 length is 17 residues. Germline-derived CDR1 and CDR2 are WSHSY and SAAADI. Here the CDR3 reads CASSKLPGQGDSYEQYF. CDR3 coding DNA: TGCGCCAGCAGTAAATTACCTGGACAGGGAGATTCCTACGAGCAGTACTTC.

The V and J genes are TRBV7-9 and TRBJ2-5, with a tentative D call TRBD1 (5 bases). V was shortened by 5 bases and J by 4 bases, with 14 bases between the two germline ends. The CDR3 sequence is 14 residues long. Germline V gene data show CDR1 as SEHNR and CDR2 as FQNEAQ (reference sequence). CDR3 in amino acids: CASSLRQFVETQYF. As DNA, the CDR3 is TGTGCCAGCAGCCTCCGACAGTTTGTAGAGACCCAGTACTTC.

Remarks on this clone: The same CDR3 also results from other DNA sequences found in this sample. This chain connects TRBV5-1 to TRBJ1-1; 10 nucleotides agree with TRBD1. Germline V lookup: CDR1 SGHRS, CDR2 YFSETQ. This CDR3 comprises 15 residues. After removal of 0 bases from V and 4 bases from J, the junction contained 3 bases not matched to a gene. The CDR3 nucleotides read TGCGCCAGCAGCTTGGGACAGGGGGCGGGCACTGAAGCTTTCTTT. It codes for CASSLGQGAGTEAFF.

The chain has TRBV5-1 and TRBJ2-1, with TRBD1 identical over 8 bases. In germline, CDR1 is SGHRS, CDR2 YFSETQ. This CDR3 is 13 amino acids long. The V segment lost 4 bases and the J segment 6 bases; nucleotides outside the gene matches: 3. The CDR3 here is CASSNGQGNEQFF. For the CDR3, the DNA is TGCGCCAGCAGCAACGGACAGGGCAATGAGCAGTTCTTC.

The chain employs TRBV6-5 and TRBJ1-1; D unresolved. The CDR3 sequence is 15 residues long. V lost 0 bases and J 2 bases, leaving 10 bases between the germline ends. The germline V gene has CDR1 MNHEY and CDR2 SVGAGI. Here the CDR3 reads CASSYSASPNTEAFF. Written as DNA, the CDR3 is TGTGCCAGCAGTTACTCTGCCAGTCCTAACACTGAAGCTTTCTTT.

V is TRBV7-2 and J is TRBJ2-5, with 9 nucleotides matching TRBD2. CDR1 SGHTA and CDR2 FQGNSA come from the germline V gene. Unmatched junction bases numbered 4, after V lost 5 bases and J lost 3 bases. CDR3 length: 14 amino acids. CDR3 region: CASSQTSGKETQYF. DNA for the CDR3: TGTGCCAGCAGCCAGACTAGCGGTAAAGAGACCCAGTACTTC.

V usage is TRBV11-2 and J usage is TRBJ1-4; D uncertain. The V end was cut by 5 bases, the J end by 4 bases, with 11 bases between. Germline V gene sequence: CDR1 SGHAT, CDR2 FQNNGV. CDR3 length: 14 amino acids. CDR3 loop: CASSPGPINEKLFF. CDR3 sequence (DNA): TGTGCCAGCAGCCCGGGTCCGATTAATGAAAAACTGTTTTTT.

In this sample, this clone turned up a few times. The rearrangement links TRBV7-9 to TRBJ2-7, with 12 bases lining up with TRBD2. Germline lookup yields CDR1 SEHNR and CDR2 FQNEAQ (reference sequence). The CDR3 is 15 residues long. The V gene end was trimmed by 1 base and the J gene end by 2 bases; junction bases not matched to a gene: 0. This chain's CDR3 is CASSLGTSGTYEQYF. DNA for the CDR3: TGTGCCAGCAGCTTAGGGACTAGCGGGACCTACGAGCAGTACTTC.

The V and J genes are TRBV10-3 and TRBJ2-7, with D perhaps TRBD1 (6 bases). Germline V gene sequence: CDR1 ENHRY, CDR2 SYGVKD. The CDR3 loop spans 15 amino acids. V was clipped by 0 bases and J by 2 bases, with 11 bases between them. The CDR3 loop is CAISESQGTPYEQYF. CDR3 in DNA: TGTGCCATCAGTGAGTCGCAGGGGACACCCTACGAGCAGTACTTC.

This chain links TRBV5-1 with TRBJ1-4; maybe TRBD1 (5 bases). V shed 0 bases and J shed 7 bases, with 16 bases lying between them. Germline V gene sequence: CDR1 SGHRS, CDR2 YFSETQ. The CDR3 length is 16 residues. CDR3 coding DNA: TGCGCCAGCAGCTTGGTTCCTCTCCAGGGAAGTGAAAAACTGTTTTTT. Its translation: CASSLVPLQGSEKLFF.

CDR3 sequence (DNA): TGTGCCAGCAGCGTCGGCGGGGGGGCCGTCAATGAGCAGTTCTTC. Its protein product is CASSVGGGAVNEQFF. The rearrangement joins TRBV9 to TRBJ2-1, with 9 positions matching TRBD2. V lost 2 bases, J lost 6 bases, and 6 bases stayed unmatched. Germline-derived CDR1 and CDR2 are SGDLS and YYNGEE. The CDR3 spans 15 residues.

The chain recombines TRBV19 with TRBJ1-4; D perhaps matches TRBD1 (5 bases). This CDR3 has 14 residues. CDR1 is LNHDA and CDR2 is SQIVND in the germline V gene (reference sequence). V dropped 7 bases and J dropped 3 bases, with 12 bases sitting between them. The CDR3 loop is CASTKGLANEKLFF. In DNA form, the CDR3 reads TGTGCCAGTACTAAGGGGCTGGCTAATGAAAAACTGTTTTTT.

The rearrangement uses TRBV18 and TRBJ2-1; 7 bases align to TRBD2. Germline loops: CDR1 KGHSH, CDR2 LQKENI. The CDR3 loop spans 16 amino acids. Trimming cost V 0 bases and J 0 bases; bases outside gene matches: 2. CDR3 nucleotide sequence: TGTGCCAGCTCACCACCTGGACTAGTCTCCTACAATGAGCAGTTCTTC. It specifies CASSPPGLVSYNEQFF. The full variable domain, completed using reference TRBV18 and TRBJ2-1, is NAGVMQNPRHLVRRRGQEARLRCSPMKGHSHVYWYRQLPEEGLKFMVYLQKENIIDESGMPKERFSAEFPKEGPSILRIQQVVRGDSAAYFCASSPPGLVSYNEQFFGPGTRLTVL.

This chain uses TRBV19 with TRBJ1-2; D is uncertain. The CDR3 sequence is 14 residues long. Germline assignment: CDR1 LNHDA and CDR2 SQIVND (reference sequence). Between the trimmed V and J ends, which lost 10 bases and 8 bases, there was a span of 23 bases. CDR3 in amino acids: CATTYTTLSGGYTF. The CDR3 nucleotides read TGTGCCACTACCTACACCACCCTTTCGGGGGGCTACACCTTC.

This CDR3 is CASSPRTGGNQPQHF. The CDR3 DNA reads as TGTGCCAGCAGCCCTCGGACAGGTGGTAATCAGCCCCAGCATTTT. The V and J genes are TRBV3-1 (or the pseudogene TRBV3-2) and TRBJ1-5, with 7 bases lining up with TRBD1. The CDR3 is made up of 15 amino acids. Germline V CDR1 and CDR2: LGHDT, YNNKEL (reference sequence). V was pared by 4 bases and J by 4 bases, with 7 bases of the junction left unmatched.

CDR3 sequence: CASSFEYAYEQYF. CDR3 DNA: TGCGCCAGCAGCTTTGAGTACGCCTACGAGCAGTACTTC. This chain connects TRBV5-1 to TRBJ2-7; no definite D call. The CDR3 sequence is 13 residues long. From germline, CDR1 is SGHRS and CDR2 YFSETQ. Deletions cut 2 bases from V and 2 bases from J, with 8 bases between.